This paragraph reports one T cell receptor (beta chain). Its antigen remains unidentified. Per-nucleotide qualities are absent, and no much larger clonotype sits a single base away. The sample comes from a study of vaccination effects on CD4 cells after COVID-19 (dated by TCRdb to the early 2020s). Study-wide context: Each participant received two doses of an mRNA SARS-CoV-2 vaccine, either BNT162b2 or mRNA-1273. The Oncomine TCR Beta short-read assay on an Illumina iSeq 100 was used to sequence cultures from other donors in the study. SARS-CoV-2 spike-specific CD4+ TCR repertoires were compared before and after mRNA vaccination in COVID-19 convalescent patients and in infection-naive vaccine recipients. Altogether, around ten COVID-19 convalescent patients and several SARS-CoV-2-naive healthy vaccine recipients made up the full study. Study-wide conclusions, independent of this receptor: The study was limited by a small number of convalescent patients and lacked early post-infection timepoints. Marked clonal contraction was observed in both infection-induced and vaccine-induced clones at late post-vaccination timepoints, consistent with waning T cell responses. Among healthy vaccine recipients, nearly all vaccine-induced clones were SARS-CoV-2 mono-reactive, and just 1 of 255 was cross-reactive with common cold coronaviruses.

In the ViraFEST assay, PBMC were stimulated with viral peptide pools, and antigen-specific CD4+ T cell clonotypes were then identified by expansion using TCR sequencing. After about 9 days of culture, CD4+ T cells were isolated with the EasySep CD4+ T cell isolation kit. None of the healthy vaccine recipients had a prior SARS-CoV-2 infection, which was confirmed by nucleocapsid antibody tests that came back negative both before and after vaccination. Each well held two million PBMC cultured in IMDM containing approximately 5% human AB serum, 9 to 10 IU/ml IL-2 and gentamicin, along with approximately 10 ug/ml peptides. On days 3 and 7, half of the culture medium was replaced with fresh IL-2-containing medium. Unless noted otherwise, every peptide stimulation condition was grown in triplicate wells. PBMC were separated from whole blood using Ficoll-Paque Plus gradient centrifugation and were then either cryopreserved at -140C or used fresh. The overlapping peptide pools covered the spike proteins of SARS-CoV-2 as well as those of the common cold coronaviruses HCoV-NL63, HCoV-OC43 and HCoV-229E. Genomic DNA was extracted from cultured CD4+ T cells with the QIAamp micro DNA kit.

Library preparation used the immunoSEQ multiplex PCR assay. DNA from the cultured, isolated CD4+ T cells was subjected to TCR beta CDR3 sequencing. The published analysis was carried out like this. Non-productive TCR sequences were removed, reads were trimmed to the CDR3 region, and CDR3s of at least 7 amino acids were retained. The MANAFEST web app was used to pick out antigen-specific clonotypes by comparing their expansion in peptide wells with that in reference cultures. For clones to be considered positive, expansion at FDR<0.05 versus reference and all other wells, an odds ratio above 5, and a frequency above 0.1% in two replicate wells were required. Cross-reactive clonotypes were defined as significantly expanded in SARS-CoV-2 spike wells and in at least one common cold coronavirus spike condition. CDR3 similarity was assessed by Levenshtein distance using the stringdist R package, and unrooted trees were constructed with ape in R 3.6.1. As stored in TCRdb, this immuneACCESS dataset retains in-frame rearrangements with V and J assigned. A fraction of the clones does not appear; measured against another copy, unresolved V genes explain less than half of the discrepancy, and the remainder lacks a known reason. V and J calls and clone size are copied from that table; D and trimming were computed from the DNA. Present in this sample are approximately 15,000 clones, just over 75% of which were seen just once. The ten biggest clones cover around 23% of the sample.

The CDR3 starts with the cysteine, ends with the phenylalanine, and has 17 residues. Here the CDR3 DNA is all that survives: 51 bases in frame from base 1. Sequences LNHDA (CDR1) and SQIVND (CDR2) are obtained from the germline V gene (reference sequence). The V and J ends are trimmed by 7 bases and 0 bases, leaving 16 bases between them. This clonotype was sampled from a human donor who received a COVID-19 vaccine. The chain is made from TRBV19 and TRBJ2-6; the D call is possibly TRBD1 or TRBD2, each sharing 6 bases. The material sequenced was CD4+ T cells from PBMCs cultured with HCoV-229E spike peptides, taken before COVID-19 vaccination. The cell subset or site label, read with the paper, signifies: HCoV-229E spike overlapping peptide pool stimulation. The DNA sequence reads TGTGCCAGTAAAAGGGGGGTGTTCGACTCTGGGGCCAACGTCCTGACTTTC. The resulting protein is CASKRGVFDSGANVLTF.